Each of the 26 T cell receptor beta chains below was sequenced from the same sample in a study of cytomegalovirus exposure and HLA in healthy donors. It was with 60 Vbeta and 13 Jbeta primers that the PCR ran. Assay used: immunoSEQ multiplex PCR; TCRdb lists only in-frame clones, some missing. The sample records around 100,000 clones, over 60% being singletons. Sequenced: PBMCs. Source of these receptors: a woman between 18 and 29 years old in good health and CMV-seropositive.

The chain recombines TRBV4-1 with TRBJ2-7; the match to TRBD1 covers 7 bases. Germline assignment: CDR1 MGHRA and CDR2 YSYEKL. V gave up 2 bases and J gave up 0 bases; unmatched junction bases: 7. This CDR3 contains 16 residues. The CDR3 loop is CASSQRDSLSSYEQYF. DNA for the CDR3: TGCGCCAGCAGCCAACGGGACAGTTTAAGCTCCTACGAGCAGTACTTC.

The rearrangement joins TRBV5-4 to TRBJ1-2; a possible D gene is TRBD1 (5 bases). V was shortened by 1 base and J by 6 bases, with 16 bases between the two germline ends. This CDR3 region has 15 residues. Per germline, CDR1 SGHNT and CDR2 YYREEE (reference sequence). CDR3: CASSLFRGVRDGYTF. CDR3 DNA sequence: TGTGCCAGCAGCTTGTTTAGGGGCGTCAGGGATGGCTACACCTTC.

The rearrangement uses TRBV4-2 and TRBJ1-5, with 9 bases that match TRBD1. Germline CDR1 and CDR2: LGHNA and YNFKEQ. The CDR3 runs to 15 residues. Losses at the gene ends were 2 bases for V and 3 bases for J; bases not matched to a gene: 2. CDR3: CASSQRTGDNQPQHF. The CDR3, as DNA: TGTGCCAGCAGCCAAAGGACAGGGGACAATCAGCCCCAGCATTTT.

This chain connects TRBV7-2 to TRBJ2-7; tentative D call: TRBD1 (6 bases). This CDR3 comprises 14 residues. Trimming took off 5 bases at V and 0 bases at J, with 11 bases between the two ends. Germline CDR1 reads SGHTA; CDR2 reads FQGNSA. This CDR3 is CASSHGQHSYEQYF. The CDR3 DNA reads TGTGCCAGCAGCCACGGACAGCACTCCTACGAGCAGTACTTC.

The chain links TRBV7-9 to TRBJ2-2; 11 nucleotides line up with TRBD1. Trimming removed 4 bases from V and 4 bases from J; junction bases left unmatched: 2. This CDR3 spans 15 amino acids. Germline V lookup: CDR1 SEHNR, CDR2 FQNEAQ (reference sequence). The chain's CDR3 is CASSWGQGVTGELFF. CDR3 bases: TGTGCCAGCAGCTGGGGACAGGGGGTCACCGGGGAGCTGTTTTTT.

This rearrangement joins TRBV11-2 to TRBJ1-1; TRBD1 agrees at 7 bases. Germline CDR1 is SGHAT and CDR2 is FQNNGV. This CDR3 is built from 14 residues. V was clipped by 4 bases and J by 3 bases; unmatched bases: 5. The CDR3 coding sequence is TGTGCCAGCAGCTCCTTACAGGGGTACACTGAAGCTTTCTTT. Translation: CASSSLQGYTEAFF. Full variable domain (outside the CDR3, taken from reference TRBV11-2 and TRBJ1-1): EAGVAQSPRYKIIEKRQSVAFWCNPISGHATLYWYQQILGQGPKLLIQFQNNGVVDDSQLPKDRFSAERLKGVDSTLKIQPAKLEDSAVYLCASSSLQGYTEAFFGQGTRLTVV.

This sequence joins TRBV6-5 and TRBJ2-7; D is possibly TRBD1 (5 bases). The CDR3 is made up of 13 amino acids. The V gene's germline CDR1 is MNHEY and CDR2 SVGAGI. V lost 6 bases and J 4 bases, leaving 13 bases between the germline ends. CDR3 sequence reads: CASSWKGKYEQYF. CDR3 DNA sequence: TGTGCCAGCAGCTGGAAGGGGAAGTACGAGCAGTACTTC.

This sequence joins TRBV11-2 and TRBJ2-3; weak D call: TRBD2 (6 bases). Germline V gene data show CDR1 as SGHAT and CDR2 as FQNNGV. The CDR3 spans 15 residues. Trimming shortened V by 5 bases and J by 0 bases, and 12 bases separated the two germline ends. In nucleotides, the CDR3 is TGTGCCAGCAGCCCTCTAGCGATTAGCACAGATACGCAGTATTTT. Its protein product is CASSPLAISTDTQYF.

The rearrangement joins TRBV2 to TRBJ2-5, with a possible D match to TRBD2 (5 bases). The length of the CDR3 is 15 residues. Germline CDR1 reads SNHLY; CDR2 reads FYNNEI. Trimming took off 7 bases at V and 3 bases at J, with 18 bases between the two ends. For the CDR3, the DNA is TGTGCCAGCAACCCCTCTCGGGGTATCAAAGAGACCCAGTACTTC. Its translation is CASNPSRGIKETQYF.

V is TRBV5-4 and J is TRBJ1-2; D unresolved. Trimming took off 7 bases at V and 1 base at J, with 8 bases between the two ends. Germline V CDR1 and CDR2: SGHNT, YYREEE (reference sequence). CDR3 length equals 12 residues. The CDR3 sequence is CASGERNYGYTF. CDR3 bases: TGTGCCAGCGGCGAGCGTAACTATGGCTACACCTTC.

The chain is built from TRBV6-1 and TRBJ1-1, with D possibly TRBD1 on 5 matching bases. The ends were cut back, 3 bases at V and 5 bases at J, with 10 bases in the middle. The germline CDR1 and CDR2 sequences are MNHNS and SASEGT. This CDR3 is 13 amino acids long. CDR3 coding DNA: TGTGCCAGCAGTGATAGGGGAAGGACTGAAGCTTTCTTT. Protein product: CASSDRGRTEAFF.

DNA of the CDR3: TGTGCCAGCAGCTCGAGTCCTGTGGTCGCCTACGAGCAGTACTTC. Encoded protein: CASSSSPVVAYEQYF. The chain joins TRBV5-6 to TRBJ2-7; no clear D gene. The germline gives CDR1 SGHDT, CDR2 YYEEEE. Trimming left V 3 bases short and J 2 bases short, with 15 bases between. The CDR3 runs 15 residues.

Notes on this clone: One junction end disagrees with the germline gene, perhaps due to a read error. The CDR3 is CSSSPTGAEAFF. The CDR3 region has the DNA TGTTCCAGCAGCCCGACCGGGGCTGAAGCTTTCTTT. V is TRBV7-9 and J is TRBJ1-1; D is undetermined. From germline, CDR1 is SEHNR and CDR2 FQNEAQ (reference sequence). The CDR3 runs 12 residues.

As to this clone: This sample also contains other DNA sequences that code for the same CDR3. V is TRBV29-1 and J is TRBJ2-6; D is unresolved. Germline values: CDR1 SQVTM, CDR2 ANQGSEA. The CDR3 has 15 residues. Deletions cut 7 bases from V and 4 bases from J, with 17 bases between. CDR3 in DNA: TGCAGCGCTCGACCTGCAGGTGCCGGGGCCAACGTCCTGACTTTC. This translates into CSARPAGAGANVLTF.

The chain uses TRBV7-9 and TRBJ2-7; no firm D call. From germline, CDR1 is SEHNR and CDR2 FQNEAQ (reference sequence). This CDR3 has 12 residues. The V end was cut by 0 bases, the J end by 5 bases, with 5 bases between. Here the CDR3 reads CASSLASHEQYF. The DNA of the CDR3 is TGTGCCAGCAGCTTAGCTAGTCACGAGCAGTACTTC.

The CDR3 nucleotides are TGTGCCAGCAGCTTAAGACTAGCGGGAGTCGGGGATACGCAGTATTTT. Residues: CASSLRLAGVGDTQYF. The chain carries TRBV7-9 and TRBJ2-3; 12 positions match TRBD2. With 2 bases clipped from V and 6 bases from J, the junction kept 6 bases outside the gene matches. Germline V gives CDR1 SEHNR, CDR2 FQNEAQ (reference sequence). The length of the CDR3 is 16 residues.

The CDR3 loop reads CASRDRVGLTNEKLFF. The CDR3 bases are TGTGCCAGCAGAGACAGGGTCGGACTAACTAATGAAAAACTGTTTTTT. The genes are TRBV28 and TRBJ1-4; the match to TRBD1 covers 7 bases. This CDR3 has 16 residues. V shed 6 bases, J shed 1 base, and the junction held 8 bases outside the gene matches. Germline CDR1 is MDHEN and CDR2 is SYDVKM.

The chain recombines TRBV5-6 with TRBJ1-4, with 8 positions matching TRBD1. CDR1 is SGHDT, CDR2 YYEEEE, per germline. The trim removed 4 bases at V and 3 bases at J, leaving 5 bases unmatched. The CDR3 loop spans 15 amino acids. CDR3 sequence: CASSGQGIANEKLFF. CDR3 nucleotide sequence: TGTGCCAGCAGCGGACAGGGCATAGCTAATGAAAAACTGTTTTTT.

The chain is built from TRBV7-3 and TRBJ1-1; unclear D gene. V lost 4 bases, J lost 1 base, and 7 bases lay in between. The CDR3 length is 13 residues. Germline V gene data show CDR1 as SGHTA and CDR2 as FQGTGA. The CDR3 DNA reads TGTGCCAGCAGCTCGACTGGGAACACTGAAGCTTTCTTT. Translating it yields CASSSTGNTEAFF.

As to this clone: The sample holds other DNA sequences that translate to the same CDR3. The chain recombines TRBV9 with TRBJ2-7; 13 nucleotides agree with TRBD2. V lost 2 bases to trimming and J lost 2 bases; unmatched junction nucleotides: 1. Germline V CDR1 and CDR2: SGDLS, YYNGEE. The CDR3 covers 15 residues. This CDR3 reads CASSVGLAGPYEQYF. The DNA of the CDR3 is TGTGCCAGCAGCGTGGGACTAGCGGGGCCCTACGAGCAGTACTTC.

This clone was recorded only once. The same CDR3 is also encoded by other DNA sequences in this sample. The chain combines TRBV28 with TRBJ1-3; D is perhaps TRBD1 (6 bases). V gave up 5 bases and J gave up 0 bases, with 11 bases separating them. The germline V gene has CDR1 MDHEN and CDR2 SYDVKM. This CDR3 has 15 amino acids. The CDR3 loop reads CASSRGTSSGNTIYF. The CDR3 DNA follows: TGTGCCAGCAGTAGAGGGACAAGCTCTGGAAACACCATATATTTT.

The chain uses TRBV2 and TRBJ2-1, with D possibly matching TRBD2 (5 bases). V lost 6 bases and J lost 4, with 7 bases in between. The germline V gene encodes CDR1 SNHLY and CDR2 FYNNEI. This CDR3 region has 12 residues. The CDR3 loop is CASRAVYNEQFF. As DNA, the CDR3 is TGTGCCAGCAGAGCGGTATACAATGAGCAGTTCTTC.

The chain combines TRBV15 with TRBJ2-4; 7 bases are shared with TRBD2. V was clipped by 1 base and J by 7 bases; unmatched bases: 4. Germline CDR1 and CDR2: LNHNV and YYDKDF (reference sequence). This CDR3 contains 14 residues. This CDR3 reads CATSRGGEGNIQYF. The CDR3 DNA reads TGTGCCACCAGCAGAGGCGGGGAGGGGAACATTCAGTACTTC. Complete variable domain (other parts from reference TRBV15 and TRBJ2-4): DAMVIQNPRYQVTQFGKPVTLSCSQTLNHNVMYWYQQKSSQAPKLLFHYYDKDFNNEADTPDNFQSRRPNTSFCFLDIRSPGLGDTAMYLCATSRGGEGNIQYFGAGTRLSVL.

The V and J genes are TRBV28 and TRBJ2-3; no clear D gene. Trimming cost V 3 bases and J 3 bases, with 16 bases left between them. This CDR3 region has 16 residues. Germline lookup yields CDR1 MDHEN and CDR2 SYDVKM. This CDR3 reads CASSFRVVPTTDTQYF. The CDR3, as DNA: TGTGCCAGCAGTTTTCGCGTGGTACCAACTACAGATACGCAGTATTTT.

This rearrangement joins TRBV29-1 to TRBJ1-2; D possibly corresponds to TRBD1 (6 bases). The CDR3 loop spans 11 amino acids. Germline lookup yields CDR1 SQVTM and CDR2 ANQGSEA. The germline V and J ends were trimmed by 7 bases and 4 bases, with 10 bases remaining between them. The CDR3 sequence is CSGNRVYGYTF. The CDR3, as DNA: TGCAGCGGGAACAGGGTCTATGGCTACACCTTC.

This chain links TRBV30 with TRBJ2-7, with TRBD2 matching 11 bases. The CDR3 length is 15 residues. The germline gives CDR1 GTSNPN, CDR2 SVGIG (reference sequence). Trimming removed 3 bases from V and 3 bases from J; junction bases left unmatched: 7. CDR3 bases: TGTGCCTGGAGGGCCCGACTAGCGGGAATCTACGAGCAGTACTTC. As protein: CAWRARLAGIYEQYF.